This T cell receptor beta chain was documented in a study of PD-1 blockade in classical Hodgkin lymphoma. Following autologous stem cell transplantation, relapse occurred in every patient, and exposure to brentuximab vedotin varied. Trimming shortened V by 4 bases and J by 4 bases, and 17 bases separated the two germline ends. From germline, CDR1 is SGHNT and CDR2 YYREEE (reference sequence). CDR3 size: 15 residues. Worth noting for this clone: Its antigen is unidentified.

Overall study results and limits: TCR diversity rose significantly by C4D1 in CD4+ but not CD8+ cells. Reports described newly diagnosed patients as having lower baseline TCR diversity than healthy donors.

Profiled with immunoSEQ multiplex PCR; TCRdb holds only in-frame clones, not every one. The profile shows 35,000 to 50,000 clones, 70% to 80% of them singletons. The chain employs TRBV5-4 and TRBJ1-2, with D unresolved. Source: peripheral blood mononuclear cells (PBMCs), taken at baseline. This clonotype originated in a human donor with classical Hodgkin lymphoma. DNA for the CDR3: TGTGCCAGCAGCGTGACATCGGAAACCAGCTATGGCTACACCTTC. Its protein product is CASSVTSETSYGYTF.